This T cell receptor beta chain was profiled in a study of PD-1 blockade in classical Hodgkin lymphoma. Study-level background: Intravenous delivery of nivolumab at 3 mg/kg to patients occurred every 2 weeks. Notes on the study in general: Complete responders' diversity at baseline resembled that of newly diagnosed patients.

Points on this clone: Its antigen is unidentified.

Libraries were prepared by immunoSEQ multiplex PCR; TCRdb keeps only in-frame clonotypes and omits some of them. This sample has under 70,000 clones, with 70% to 75% found just once. This CDR3 contains 15 residues. The germline gives CDR1 MNHNS, CDR2 SASEGT. The V end lost 2 bases, the J end lost 1 base, and 11 bases lay between the germline ends. In every patient, relapse followed autologous stem cell transplantation, while exposure to brentuximab vedotin differed. Sample: peripheral blood mononuclear cells (PBMCs), taken before the second cycle of nivolumab. The clonotype comes from a human donor with classical Hodgkin lymphoma. The chain is built from TRBV6-1 and TRBJ1-1; D is unclear. The CDR3 is CASSEKRNRNTEAFF. The CDR3 coding sequence is TGTGCCAGCAGTGAAAAAAGGAACAGGAACACTGAAGCTTTCTTT.